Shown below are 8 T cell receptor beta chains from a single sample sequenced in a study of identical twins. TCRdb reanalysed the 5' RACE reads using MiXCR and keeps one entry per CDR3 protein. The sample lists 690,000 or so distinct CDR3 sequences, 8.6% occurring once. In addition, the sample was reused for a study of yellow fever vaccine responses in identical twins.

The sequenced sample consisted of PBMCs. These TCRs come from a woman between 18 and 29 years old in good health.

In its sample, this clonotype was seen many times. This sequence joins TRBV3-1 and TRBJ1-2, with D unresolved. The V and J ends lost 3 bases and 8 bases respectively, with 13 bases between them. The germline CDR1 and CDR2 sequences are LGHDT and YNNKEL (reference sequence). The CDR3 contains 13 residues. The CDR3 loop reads CASSQDRLRGYTF. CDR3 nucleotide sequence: TGTGCCAGCAGCCAGGACCGGCTAAGGGGCTACACCTTC.

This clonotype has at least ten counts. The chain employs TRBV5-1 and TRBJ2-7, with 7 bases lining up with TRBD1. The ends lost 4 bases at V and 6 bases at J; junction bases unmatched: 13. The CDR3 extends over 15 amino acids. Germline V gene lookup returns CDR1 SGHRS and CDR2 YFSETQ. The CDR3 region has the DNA TGCGCCAGCAGCGTACAGACAGGGCCAACTGCCGAGCAGTACTTC. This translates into CASSVQTGPTAEQYF.

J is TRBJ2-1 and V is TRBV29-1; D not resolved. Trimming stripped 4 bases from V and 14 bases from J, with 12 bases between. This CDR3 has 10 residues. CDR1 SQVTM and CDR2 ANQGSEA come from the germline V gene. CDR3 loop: CSVASAWEFF. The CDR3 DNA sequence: TGCAGCGTTGCTTCGGCATGGGAGTTCTTC.

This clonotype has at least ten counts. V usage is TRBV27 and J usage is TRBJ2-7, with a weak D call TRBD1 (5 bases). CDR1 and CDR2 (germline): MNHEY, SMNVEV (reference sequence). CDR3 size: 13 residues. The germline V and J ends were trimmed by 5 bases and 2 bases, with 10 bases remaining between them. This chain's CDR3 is CASSLDTAYEQYF. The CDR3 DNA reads TGTGCCAGCAGTCTGGACACCGCCTACGAGCAGTACTTC.

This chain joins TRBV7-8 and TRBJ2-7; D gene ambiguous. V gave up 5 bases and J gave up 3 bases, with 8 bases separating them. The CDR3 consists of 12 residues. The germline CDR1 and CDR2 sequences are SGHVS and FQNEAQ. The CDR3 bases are TGTGCCAGCAGCCGCATAATCTACGAGCAGTACTTC. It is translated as CASSRIIYEQYF.

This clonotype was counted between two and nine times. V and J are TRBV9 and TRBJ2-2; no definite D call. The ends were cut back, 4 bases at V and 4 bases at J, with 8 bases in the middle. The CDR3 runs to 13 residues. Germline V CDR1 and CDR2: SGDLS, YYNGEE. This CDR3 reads CASSPYATGELFF. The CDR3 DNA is TGTGCCAGCAGCCCTTATGCCACCGGGGAGCTGTTTTTT.

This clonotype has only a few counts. DNA for the CDR3: TGTGCCAGCAGTTTGCAGCAGGGGGTTAATCAGCCCCAGCATTTT. Its translation: CASSLQQGVNQPQHF. The rearrangement uses TRBV12-3 or TRBV12-4 and TRBJ1-5; 7 bases are a match to TRBD1. This CDR3 is 15 amino acids long. The trim removed 3 bases at V and 4 bases at J, leaving 6 bases unmatched.

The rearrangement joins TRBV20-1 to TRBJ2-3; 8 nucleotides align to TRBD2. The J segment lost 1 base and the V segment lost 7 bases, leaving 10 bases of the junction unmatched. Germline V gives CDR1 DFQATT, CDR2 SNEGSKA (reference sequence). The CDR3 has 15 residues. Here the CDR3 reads CSGRIAGRRTDTQYF. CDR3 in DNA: TGCAGTGGTCGCATAGCGGGGAGACGCACAGATACGCAGTATTTT.